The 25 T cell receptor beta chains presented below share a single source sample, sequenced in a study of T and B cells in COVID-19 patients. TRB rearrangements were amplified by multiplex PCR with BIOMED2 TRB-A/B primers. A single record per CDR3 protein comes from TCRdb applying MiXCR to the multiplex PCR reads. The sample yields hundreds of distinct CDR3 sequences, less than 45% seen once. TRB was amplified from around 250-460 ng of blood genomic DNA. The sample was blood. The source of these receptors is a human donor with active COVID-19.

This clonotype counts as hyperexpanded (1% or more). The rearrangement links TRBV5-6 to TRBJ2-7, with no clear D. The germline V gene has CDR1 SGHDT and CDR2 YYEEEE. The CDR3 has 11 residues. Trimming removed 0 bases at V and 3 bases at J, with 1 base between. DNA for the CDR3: TGTGCCAGCAGCTTGGGCTACGAGCAGTACTTC. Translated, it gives CASSLGYEQYF.

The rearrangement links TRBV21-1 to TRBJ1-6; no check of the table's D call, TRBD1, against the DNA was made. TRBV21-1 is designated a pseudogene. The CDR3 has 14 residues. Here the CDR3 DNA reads TGTGCCAGCAGCACCCGACAGGGGAATTCACCCCTCCACTTT. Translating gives CASSTRQGNSPLHF.

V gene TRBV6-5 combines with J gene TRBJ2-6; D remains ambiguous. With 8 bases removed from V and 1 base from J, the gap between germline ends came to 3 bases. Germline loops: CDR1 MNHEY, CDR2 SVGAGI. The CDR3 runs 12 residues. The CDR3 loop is CASESGANVLTF. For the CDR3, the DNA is TGTGCCAGCGAGTCTGGGGCCAACGTCCTGACTTTC.

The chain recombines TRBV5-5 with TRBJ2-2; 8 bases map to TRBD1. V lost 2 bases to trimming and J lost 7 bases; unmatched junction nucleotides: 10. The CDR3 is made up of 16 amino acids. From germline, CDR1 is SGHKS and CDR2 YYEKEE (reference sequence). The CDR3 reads CASSFGVAGGIGELFF. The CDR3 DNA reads TGTGCCAGCAGCTTCGGGGTGGCAGGGGGCATCGGGGAGCTGTTTTTT.

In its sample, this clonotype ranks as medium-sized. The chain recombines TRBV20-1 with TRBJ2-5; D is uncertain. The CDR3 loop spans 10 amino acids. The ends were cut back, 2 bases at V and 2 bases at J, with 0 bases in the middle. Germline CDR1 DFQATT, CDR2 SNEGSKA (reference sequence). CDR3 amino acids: CSARQETQYF. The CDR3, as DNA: TGCAGTGCTAGACAAGAGACCCAGTACTTC.

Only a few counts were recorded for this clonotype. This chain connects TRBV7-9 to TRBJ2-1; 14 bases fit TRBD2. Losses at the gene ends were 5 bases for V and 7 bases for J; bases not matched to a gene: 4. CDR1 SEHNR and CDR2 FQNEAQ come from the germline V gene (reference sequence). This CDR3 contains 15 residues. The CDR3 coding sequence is TGTGCCAGCAGCCCCGGACTAGCGGGGGGAAATGAGCAGTTCTTC. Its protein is CASSPGLAGGNEQFF.

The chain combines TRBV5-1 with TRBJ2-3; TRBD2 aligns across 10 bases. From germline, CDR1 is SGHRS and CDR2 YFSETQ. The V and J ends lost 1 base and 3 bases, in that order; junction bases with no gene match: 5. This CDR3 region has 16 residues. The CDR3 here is CASSLMTSGLTDTQYF. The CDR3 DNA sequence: TGCGCCAGCAGCTTGATGACTAGCGGGCTAACAGATACGCAGTATTTT. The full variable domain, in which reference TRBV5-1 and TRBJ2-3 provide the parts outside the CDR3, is KAGVTQTPRYLIKTRGQQVTLSCSPISGHRSVSWYQQTPGQGLQFLFEYFSETQRNKGNFPGRFSGRQFSNSRSEMNVSTLELGDSALYLCASSLMTSGLTDTQYFGPGTRLTVL.

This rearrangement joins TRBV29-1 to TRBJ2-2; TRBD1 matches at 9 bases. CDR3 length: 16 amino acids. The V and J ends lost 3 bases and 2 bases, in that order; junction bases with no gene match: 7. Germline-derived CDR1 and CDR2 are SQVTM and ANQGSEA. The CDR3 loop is CSVEEDRGFNTGELFF. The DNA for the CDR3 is TGCAGCGTTGAGGAGGACAGGGGATTTAACACCGGGGAGCTGTTTTTT.

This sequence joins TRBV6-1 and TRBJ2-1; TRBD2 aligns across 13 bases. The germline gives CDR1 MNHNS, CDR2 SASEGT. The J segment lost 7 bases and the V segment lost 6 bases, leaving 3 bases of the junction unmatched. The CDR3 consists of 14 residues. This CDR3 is CASRLAGGPNEQFF. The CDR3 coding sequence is TGTGCCAGCAGACTAGCGGGAGGGCCGAATGAGCAGTTCTTC.

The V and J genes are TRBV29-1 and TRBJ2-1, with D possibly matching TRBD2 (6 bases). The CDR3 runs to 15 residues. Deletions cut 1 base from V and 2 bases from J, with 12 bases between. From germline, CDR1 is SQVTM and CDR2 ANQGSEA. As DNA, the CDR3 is TGCAGCGTTGAAGTGTGGGACTCGGCCTACAATGAGCAGTTCTTC. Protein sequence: CSVEVWDSAYNEQFF.

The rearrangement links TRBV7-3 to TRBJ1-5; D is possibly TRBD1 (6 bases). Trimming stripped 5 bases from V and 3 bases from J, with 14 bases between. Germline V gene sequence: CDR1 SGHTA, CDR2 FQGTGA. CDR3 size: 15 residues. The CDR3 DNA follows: TGTGCCAGCAGCCCCCCGGACAGAGCCAATCAGCCCCAGCATTTT. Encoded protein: CASSPPDRANQPQHF.

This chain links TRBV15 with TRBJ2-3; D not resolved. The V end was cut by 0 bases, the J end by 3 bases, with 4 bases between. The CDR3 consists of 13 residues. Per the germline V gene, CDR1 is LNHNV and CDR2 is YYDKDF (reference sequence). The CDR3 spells CATSRDETDTQYF. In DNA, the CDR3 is TGTGCCACCAGCAGAGATGAAACAGATACGCAGTATTTT.

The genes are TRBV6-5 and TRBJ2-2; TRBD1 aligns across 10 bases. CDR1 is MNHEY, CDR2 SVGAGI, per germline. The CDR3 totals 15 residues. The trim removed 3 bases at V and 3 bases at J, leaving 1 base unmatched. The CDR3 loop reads CASSYGTGDTGELFF. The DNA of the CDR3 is TGTGCCAGCAGTTATGGGACAGGGGACACCGGGGAGCTGTTTTTT.

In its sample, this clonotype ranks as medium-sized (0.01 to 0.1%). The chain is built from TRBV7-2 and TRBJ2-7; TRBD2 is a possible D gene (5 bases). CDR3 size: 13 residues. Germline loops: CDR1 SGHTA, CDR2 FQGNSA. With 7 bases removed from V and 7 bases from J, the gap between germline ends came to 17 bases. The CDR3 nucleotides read TGTGCCAGCACTACCGGGCCGTCGGGGGAGCAGTACTTC. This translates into CASTTGPSGEQYF.

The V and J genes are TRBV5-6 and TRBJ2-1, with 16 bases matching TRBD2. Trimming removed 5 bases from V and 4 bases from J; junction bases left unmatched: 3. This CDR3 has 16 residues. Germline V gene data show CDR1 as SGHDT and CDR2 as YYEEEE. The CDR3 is CASRLGLAGGYNEQFF. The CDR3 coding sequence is TGTGCCAGCAGGCTGGGACTAGCGGGGGGGTACAATGAGCAGTTCTTC.

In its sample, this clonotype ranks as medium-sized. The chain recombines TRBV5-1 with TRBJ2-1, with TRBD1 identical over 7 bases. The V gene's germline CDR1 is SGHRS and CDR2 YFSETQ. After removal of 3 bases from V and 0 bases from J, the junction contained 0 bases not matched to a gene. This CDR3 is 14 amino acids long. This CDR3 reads CASSWDSSYNEQFF. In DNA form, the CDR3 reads TGCGCCAGCAGCTGGGACAGCTCCTACAATGAGCAGTTCTTC.

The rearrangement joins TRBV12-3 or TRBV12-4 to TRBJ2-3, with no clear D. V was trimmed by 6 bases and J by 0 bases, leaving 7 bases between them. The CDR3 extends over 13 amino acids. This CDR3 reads CASSGQSTDTQYF. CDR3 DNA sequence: TGTGCCAGCAGCGGTCAGAGCACAGATACGCAGTATTTT.

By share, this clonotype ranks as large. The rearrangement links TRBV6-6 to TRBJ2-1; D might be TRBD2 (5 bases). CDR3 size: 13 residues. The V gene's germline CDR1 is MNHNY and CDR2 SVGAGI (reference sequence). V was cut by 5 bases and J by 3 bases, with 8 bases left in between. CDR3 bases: TGTGCCAGCAGTCTACGGGACTACAATGAGCAGTTCTTC. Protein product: CASSLRDYNEQFF.

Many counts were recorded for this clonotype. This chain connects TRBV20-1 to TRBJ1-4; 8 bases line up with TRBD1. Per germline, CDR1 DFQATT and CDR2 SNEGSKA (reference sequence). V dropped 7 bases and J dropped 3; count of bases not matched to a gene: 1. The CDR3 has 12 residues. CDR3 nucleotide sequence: TGCAGTGTCAGGGGGCCTAATGAAAAACTGTTTTTT. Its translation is CSVRGPNEKLFF.

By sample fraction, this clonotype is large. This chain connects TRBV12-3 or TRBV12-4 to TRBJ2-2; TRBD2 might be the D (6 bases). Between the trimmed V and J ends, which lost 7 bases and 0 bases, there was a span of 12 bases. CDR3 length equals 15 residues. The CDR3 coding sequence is TGTGCCAGCACCCCTGGGGGGTCGAACACCGGGGAGCTGTTTTTT. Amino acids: CASTPGGSNTGELFF.

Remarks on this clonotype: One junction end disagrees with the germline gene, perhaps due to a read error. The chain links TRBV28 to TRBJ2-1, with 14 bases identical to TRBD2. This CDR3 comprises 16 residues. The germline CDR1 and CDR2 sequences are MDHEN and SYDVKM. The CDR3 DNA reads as TGTGTCAGCTGTCCCGGGACTAGCGGGAGTTTGAATGAGGAGTTCTTC. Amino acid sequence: CVSCPGTSGSLNEEFF.

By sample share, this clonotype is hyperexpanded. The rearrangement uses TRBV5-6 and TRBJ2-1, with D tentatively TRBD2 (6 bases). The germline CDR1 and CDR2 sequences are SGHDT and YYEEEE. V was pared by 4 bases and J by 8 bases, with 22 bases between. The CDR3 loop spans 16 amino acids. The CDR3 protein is CASSGGDVGSGDEQFF. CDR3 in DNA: TGTGCCAGCAGCGGAGGGGACGTCGGGTCCGGGGATGAGCAGTTCTTC.

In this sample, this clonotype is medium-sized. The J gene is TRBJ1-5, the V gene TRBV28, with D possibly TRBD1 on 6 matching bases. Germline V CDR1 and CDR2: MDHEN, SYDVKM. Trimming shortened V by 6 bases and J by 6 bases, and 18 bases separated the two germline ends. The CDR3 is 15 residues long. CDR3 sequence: CASSAGEGVSQPQHF. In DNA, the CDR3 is TGTGCCAGCAGCGCCGGGGAGGGGGTTTCTCAGCCCCAGCATTTT.

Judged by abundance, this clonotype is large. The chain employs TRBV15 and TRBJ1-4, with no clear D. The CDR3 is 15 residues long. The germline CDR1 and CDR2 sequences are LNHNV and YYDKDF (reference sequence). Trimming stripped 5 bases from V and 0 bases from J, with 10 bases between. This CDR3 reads CATSPEGATNEKLFF. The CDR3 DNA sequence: TGTGCCACCAGCCCGGAGGGCGCAACTAATGAAAAACTGTTTTTT.

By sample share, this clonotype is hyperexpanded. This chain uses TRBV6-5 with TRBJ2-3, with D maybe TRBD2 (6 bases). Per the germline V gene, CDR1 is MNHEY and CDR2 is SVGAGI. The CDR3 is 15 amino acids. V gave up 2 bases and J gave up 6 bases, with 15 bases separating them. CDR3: CASSYRRGAGDTQYF. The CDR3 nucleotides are TGTGCCAGCAGTTACCGCCGGGGCGCGGGGGATACGCAGTATTTT.